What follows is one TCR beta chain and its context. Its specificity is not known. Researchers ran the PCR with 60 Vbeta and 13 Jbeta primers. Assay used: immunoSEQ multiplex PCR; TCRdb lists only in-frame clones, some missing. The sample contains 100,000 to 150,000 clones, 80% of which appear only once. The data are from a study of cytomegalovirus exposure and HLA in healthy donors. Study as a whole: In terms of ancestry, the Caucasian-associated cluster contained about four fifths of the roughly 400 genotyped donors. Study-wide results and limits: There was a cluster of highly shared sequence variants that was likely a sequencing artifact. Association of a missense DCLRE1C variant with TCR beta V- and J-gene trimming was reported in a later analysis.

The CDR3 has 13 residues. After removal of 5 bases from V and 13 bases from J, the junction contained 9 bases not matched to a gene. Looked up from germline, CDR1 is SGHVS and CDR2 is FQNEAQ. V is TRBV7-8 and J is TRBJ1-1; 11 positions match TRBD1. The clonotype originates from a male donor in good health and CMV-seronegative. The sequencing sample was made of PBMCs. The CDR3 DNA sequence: TGTGCCAGCAGCGCCCGGGACAGGGGGATCGGTTTCTTT. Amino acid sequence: CASSARDRGIGFF. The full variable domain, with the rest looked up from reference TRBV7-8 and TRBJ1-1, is GAGVSQSPRYKVAKRGQDVALRCDPISGHVSLFWYQQALGQGPEFLTYFQNEAQLDKSGLPSDRFFAERPEGSVSTLKIQRTQQEDSAVYLCASSARDRGIGFFGQGTRLTVV.